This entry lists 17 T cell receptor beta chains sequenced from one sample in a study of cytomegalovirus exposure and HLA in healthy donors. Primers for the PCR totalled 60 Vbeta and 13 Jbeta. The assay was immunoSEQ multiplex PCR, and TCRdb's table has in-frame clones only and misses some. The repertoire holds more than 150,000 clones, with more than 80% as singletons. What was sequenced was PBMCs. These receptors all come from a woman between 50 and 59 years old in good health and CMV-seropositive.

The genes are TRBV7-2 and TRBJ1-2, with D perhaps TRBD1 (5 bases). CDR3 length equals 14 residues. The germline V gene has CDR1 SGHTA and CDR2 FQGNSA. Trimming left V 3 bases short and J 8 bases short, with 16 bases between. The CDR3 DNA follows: TGTGCCAGCAGCTTGGTGGCAGGGAAAGTAGGCTACACCTTC. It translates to CASSLVAGKVGYTF.

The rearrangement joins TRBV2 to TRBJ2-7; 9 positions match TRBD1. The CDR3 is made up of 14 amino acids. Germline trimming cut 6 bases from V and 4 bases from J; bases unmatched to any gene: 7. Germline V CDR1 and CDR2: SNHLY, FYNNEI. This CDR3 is CASRLGQGQYEQYF. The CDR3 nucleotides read TGTGCCAGCAGGCTTGGACAGGGGCAATACGAGCAGTACTTC.

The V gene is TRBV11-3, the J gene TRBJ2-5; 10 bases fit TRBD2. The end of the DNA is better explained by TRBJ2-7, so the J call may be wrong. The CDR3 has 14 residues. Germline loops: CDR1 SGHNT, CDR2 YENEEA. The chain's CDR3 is CASRASGGNYEQYF. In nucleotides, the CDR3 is TGTGCCAGCAGAGCTAGCGGGGGAAACTACGAGCAGTACTTC.

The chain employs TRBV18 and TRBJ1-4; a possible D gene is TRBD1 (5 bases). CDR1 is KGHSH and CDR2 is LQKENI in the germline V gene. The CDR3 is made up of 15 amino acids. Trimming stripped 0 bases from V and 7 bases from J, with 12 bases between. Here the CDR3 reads CASSPPQGNSEKLFF. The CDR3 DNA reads TGTGCCAGCTCACCACCGCAGGGCAACAGTGAAAAACTGTTTTTT.

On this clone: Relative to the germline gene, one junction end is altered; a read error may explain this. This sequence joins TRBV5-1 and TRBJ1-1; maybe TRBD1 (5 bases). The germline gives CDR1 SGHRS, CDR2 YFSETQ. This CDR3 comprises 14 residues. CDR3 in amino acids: CASSLVGVGPEAFF. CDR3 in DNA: TGCGCCAGCAGCTTGGTAGGGGTCGGGCCGGAAGCTTTCTTC.

The CDR3 DNA reads as TGTGCCAGCAGGTCGACAGGGATTGGAAACACCATATATTTT. Translation gives CASRSTGIGNTIYF. V gene TRBV6-5 combines with J gene TRBJ1-3; TRBD1 aligns across 7 bases. The V gene's germline CDR1 is MNHEY and CDR2 SVGAGI. The CDR3 has 14 amino acids. V was clipped by 6 bases and J by 3 bases; unmatched bases: 5.

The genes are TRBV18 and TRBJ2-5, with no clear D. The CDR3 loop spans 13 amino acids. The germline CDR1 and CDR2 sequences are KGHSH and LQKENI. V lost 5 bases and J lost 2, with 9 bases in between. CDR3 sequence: CASSASVQETQYF. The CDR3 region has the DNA TGTGCCAGCTCAGCCTCGGTACAAGAGACCCAGTACTTC.

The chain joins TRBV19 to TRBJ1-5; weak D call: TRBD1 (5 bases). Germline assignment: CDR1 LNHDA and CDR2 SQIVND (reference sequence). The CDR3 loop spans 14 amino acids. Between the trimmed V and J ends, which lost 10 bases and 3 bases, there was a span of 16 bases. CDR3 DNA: TGTGCCATTGGCGGGACGGACTACAATCAGCCCCAGCATTTT. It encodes CAIGGTDYNQPQHF. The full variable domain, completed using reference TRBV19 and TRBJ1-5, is DGGITQSPKYLFRKEGQNVTLSCEQNLNHDAMYWYRQDPGQGLRLIYYSQIVNDFQKGDIAEGYSVSREKKESFPLTVTSAQKNPTAFYLCAIGGTDYNQPQHFGDGTRLSIL.

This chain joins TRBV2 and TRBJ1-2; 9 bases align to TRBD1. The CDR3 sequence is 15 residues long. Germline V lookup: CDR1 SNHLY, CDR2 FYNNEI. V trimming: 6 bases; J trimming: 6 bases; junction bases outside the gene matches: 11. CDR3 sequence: CASSFKRTGEDGYTF. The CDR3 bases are TGTGCCAGCAGCTTTAAACGGACAGGGGAGGATGGCTACACCTTC. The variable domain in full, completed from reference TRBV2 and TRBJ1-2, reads EPEVTQTPSHQVTQMGQEVILRCVPISNHLYFYWYRQILGQKVEFLVSFYNNEISEKSEIFDDQFSVERPDGSNFTLKIRSTKLEDSAMYFCASSFKRTGEDGYTFGSGTRLTVV.

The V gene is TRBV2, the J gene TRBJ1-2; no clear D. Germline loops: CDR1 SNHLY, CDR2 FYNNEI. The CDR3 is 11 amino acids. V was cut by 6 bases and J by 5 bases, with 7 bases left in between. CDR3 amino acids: CASSPGYGYTF. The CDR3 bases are TGTGCCAGCAGCCCCGGGTATGGCTACACCTTC.

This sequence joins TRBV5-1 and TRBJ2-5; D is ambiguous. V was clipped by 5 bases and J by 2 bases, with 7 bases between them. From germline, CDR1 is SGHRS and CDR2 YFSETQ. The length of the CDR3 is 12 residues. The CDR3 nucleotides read TGCGCCAGCAGTTCCCCGCAAGAGACCCAGTACTTC. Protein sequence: CASSSPQETQYF.

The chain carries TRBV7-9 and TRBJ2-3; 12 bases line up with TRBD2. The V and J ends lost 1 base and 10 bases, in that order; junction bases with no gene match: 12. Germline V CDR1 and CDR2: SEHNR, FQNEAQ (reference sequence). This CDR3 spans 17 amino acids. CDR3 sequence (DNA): TGTGCCAGCAGCTTAGACCCTCTAGCGGGGGGGTTCTCGGCGCAGTATTTT. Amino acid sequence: CASSLDPLAGGFSAQYF.

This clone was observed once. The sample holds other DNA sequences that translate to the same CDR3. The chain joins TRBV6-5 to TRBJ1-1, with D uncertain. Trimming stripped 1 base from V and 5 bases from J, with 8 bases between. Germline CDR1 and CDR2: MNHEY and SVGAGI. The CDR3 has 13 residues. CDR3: CASSYLGGTEAFF. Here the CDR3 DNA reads TGTGCCAGCAGTTACTTGGGCGGGACTGAAGCTTTCTTT.

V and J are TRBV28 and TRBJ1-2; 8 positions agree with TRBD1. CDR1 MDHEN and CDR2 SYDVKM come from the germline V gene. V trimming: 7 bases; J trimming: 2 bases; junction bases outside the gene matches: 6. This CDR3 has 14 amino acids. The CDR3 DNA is TGTGCCAGCAACCCCAGGGGGCAAAACTATGGCTACACCTTC. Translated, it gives CASNPRGQNYGYTF.

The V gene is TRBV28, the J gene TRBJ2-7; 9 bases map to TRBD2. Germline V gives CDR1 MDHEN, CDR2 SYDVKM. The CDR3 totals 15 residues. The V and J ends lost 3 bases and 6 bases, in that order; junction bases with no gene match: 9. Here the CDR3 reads CASSFAGGGAVEQYF. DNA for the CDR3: TGTGCCAGCAGTTTTGCGGGCGGGGGGGCCGTCGAGCAGTACTTC.

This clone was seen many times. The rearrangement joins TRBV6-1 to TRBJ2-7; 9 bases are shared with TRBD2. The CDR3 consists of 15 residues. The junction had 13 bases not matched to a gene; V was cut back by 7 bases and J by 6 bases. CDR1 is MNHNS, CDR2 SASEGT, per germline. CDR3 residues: CASILGGGGAGEQYF. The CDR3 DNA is TGTGCCAGCATTCTTGGCGGCGGGGGGGCCGGCGAGCAGTACTTC.

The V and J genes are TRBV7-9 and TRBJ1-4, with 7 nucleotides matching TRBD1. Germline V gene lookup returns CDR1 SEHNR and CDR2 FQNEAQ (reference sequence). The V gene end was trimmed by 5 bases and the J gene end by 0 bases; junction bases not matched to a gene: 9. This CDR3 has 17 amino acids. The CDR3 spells CASSVRDSESTNEKLFF. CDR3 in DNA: TGTGCCAGCAGCGTCCGGGACAGCGAGTCAACTAATGAAAAACTGTTTTTT.